Below, 15 T cell receptor beta chains from the same sample are listed, as sequenced in a study of cytomegalovirus exposure and HLA in healthy donors. In the PCR, 60 Vbeta and 13 Jbeta primers were used. Sequencing was performed with immunoSEQ multiplex PCR; in TCRdb, only in-frame clones are kept and a portion is missing. The sample records approximately 100,000 clones, roughly 71% being singletons. The specimen sequenced was PBMCs. The receptors derive from a man aged 35 to 55 in good health and CMV-seropositive.

The chain couples TRBV6-5 to TRBJ2-2; D is perhaps TRBD1 (5 bases). The V end was cut by 6 bases, the J end by 4 bases, with 9 bases between. The length of the CDR3 is 13 residues. Germline values: CDR1 MNHEY, CDR2 SVGAGI. The CDR3 DNA sequence: TGTGCCAGCAGGCAGGGTACCACCGGGGAGCTGTTTTTT. Its translation is CASRQGTTGELFF.

The V and J genes are TRBV6-5 and TRBJ2-3; D not resolved. The germline gives CDR1 MNHEY, CDR2 SVGAGI. Trimming pared 5 bases from V and 6 bases from J, leaving 15 bases between. CDR3 length equals 14 residues. This CDR3 reads CASSELGSRDTQYF. CDR3 coding DNA: TGTGCCAGCAGTGAACTGGGCTCCAGGGATACGCAGTATTTT.

This clone has more than one count but fewer than ten. This sample also contains other DNA sequences that code for the same CDR3. This sequence joins TRBV7-9 and TRBJ1-1; 7 positions match TRBD1. Trimming took 5 bases from V and 3 from J; bases not matched to a gene: 6. From germline, CDR1 is SEHNR and CDR2 FQNEAQ (reference sequence). The CDR3 sequence is 14 residues long. CDR3 sequence: CASSLNRGDTEAFF. CDR3 coding DNA: TGTGCCAGCAGCCTTAACAGGGGAGACACTGAAGCTTTCTTT.

This clone was seen just once. J is TRBJ1-2 and V is TRBV6-5; 10 positions agree with TRBD1. This CDR3 is 14 amino acids long. V dropped 0 bases and J dropped 7; count of bases not matched to a gene: 2. Germline V gene sequence: CDR1 MNHEY, CDR2 SVGAGI. CDR3 DNA sequence: TGTGCCAGCAGTTACTCCCGGGACAGGGGTGGCTACACCTTC. Translated: CASSYSRDRGGYTF.

V gene TRBV2 combines with J gene TRBJ2-5; TRBD2 matches 8 bases. This CDR3 has 15 amino acids. The V gene end was trimmed by 5 bases and the J gene end by 3 bases; junction bases not matched to a gene: 8. Germline V gene data show CDR1 as SNHLY and CDR2 as FYNNEI. The DNA for the CDR3 is TGTGCCAGCAGTCAACTAGCGGTCGATAAAGAGACCCAGTACTTC. Translating it yields CASSQLAVDKETQYF.

The chain links TRBV27 to TRBJ2-7, with 7 nucleotides matching TRBD2. The CDR3 contains 14 residues. V shed 3 bases, J shed 5 bases, and the junction held 7 bases outside the gene matches. Germline CDR1 MNHEY, CDR2 SMNVEV (reference sequence). CDR3: CASSFGLGFNEQYF. The CDR3 DNA is TGTGCCAGCAGTTTCGGACTAGGTTTCAACGAGCAGTACTTC.

This clone was counted between two and nine times. The chain links TRBV5-1 to TRBJ1-1; 7 positions agree with TRBD1. The V gene end was trimmed by 4 bases and the J gene end by 2 bases; junction bases not matched to a gene: 8. Germline V lookup: CDR1 SGHRS, CDR2 YFSETQ. This CDR3 has 15 amino acids. The CDR3 DNA follows: TGCGCCAGCAGCCCTCTGGACAGGAAAAACACTGAAGCTTTCTTT. Protein: CASSPLDRKNTEAFF. The whole variable domain, filled in from reference TRBV5-1 and TRBJ1-1, reads KAGVTQTPRYLIKTRGQQVTLSCSPISGHRSVSWYQQTPGQGLQFLFEYFSETQRNKGNFPGRFSGRQFSNSRSEMNVSTLELGDSALYLCASSPLDRKNTEAFFGQGTRLTVV.

This sequence joins TRBV4-1 and TRBJ2-7, with 7 bases that match TRBD1. This CDR3 has 14 amino acids. Germline values: CDR1 MGHRA, CDR2 YSYEKL. V shed 1 base and J 6 bases; nucleotides not matched to a gene: 6. CDR3 sequence (DNA): TGCGCCAGCAGCCAAGTGGTCAGGGGGAGCGAGCAGTACGTC. This codes for CASSQVVRGSEQYV.

The V and J genes are TRBV2 and TRBJ1-5; the match to TRBD1 covers 8 bases. Trimming took 7 bases from V and 6 from J; bases not matched to a gene: 8. The germline CDR1 and CDR2 sequences are SNHLY and FYNNEI. The CDR3 runs 14 residues. This chain's CDR3 is CASNGQGSIQPQHF. CDR3 bases: TGTGCCAGCAATGGACAGGGAAGTATTCAGCCCCAGCATTTT.

J is TRBJ2-5 and V is TRBV28, with TRBD2 matching over 15 bases. The CDR3 runs 17 residues. CDR1 and CDR2 from the germline V gene are MDHEN and SYDVKM. V lost 5 bases to trimming and J lost 5 bases; unmatched junction nucleotides: 9. The CDR3 DNA follows: TGTGCCAGCAGTGCCGAGGGCGGGACTAGCGGGAGGGAGACCCAGTACTTC. Encoded protein: CASSAEGGTSGRETQYF. Full variable domain (rest looked up from reference TRBV28 and TRBJ2-5): DVKVTQSSRYLVKRTGEKVFLECVQDMDHENMFWYRQDPGLGLRLIYFSYDVKMKEKGDIPEGYSVSREKKERFSLILESASTNQTSMYLCASSAEGGTSGRETQYFGPGTRLLVL.

This rearrangement joins TRBV7-9 to TRBJ2-3; TRBD2 matches at 10 bases. V shed 5 bases and J 2 bases; nucleotides not matched to a gene: 10. Germline CDR1 SEHNR, CDR2 FQNEAQ (reference sequence). The CDR3 sequence is 17 residues long. The CDR3 region is CASSTHGLAEITDTQYF. Here the CDR3 DNA reads TGTGCCAGCAGCACACACGGACTAGCGGAAATCACAGATACGCAGTATTTT.

This chain uses TRBV5-1 with TRBJ1-1, with D tentatively TRBD1 (6 bases). Trimming took 9 bases from V and 1 from J, leaving 13 bases between them. The length of the CDR3 is 13 residues. Germline CDR1 SGHRS, CDR2 YFSETQ. The DNA of the CDR3 is TGCGCCAACTCGACAGGAACGAACACTGAAGCTTTCTTT. Its protein product is CANSTGTNTEAFF.

This chain joins TRBV7-9 and TRBJ2-7, with 8 bases that match TRBD2. The germline V gene encodes CDR1 SEHNR and CDR2 FQNEAQ (reference sequence). This CDR3 has 12 residues. V gave up 4 bases and J gave up 6 bases; unmatched junction bases: 2. The CDR3 loop is CASSSGGAEQYF. CDR3 bases: TGTGCCAGCAGCTCGGGGGGGGCCGAGCAGTACTTC.

CDR3 in amino acids: CASSLPSSYEQYF. Written as DNA, the CDR3 is TGTGCCAGCAGTTTACCGTCCTCCTACGAGCAGTACTTC. J is TRBJ2-7 and V is TRBV28; D ambiguous. Germline V gene data show CDR1 as MDHEN and CDR2 as SYDVKM. The CDR3 length is 13 residues. The ends were cut back, 2 bases at V and 0 bases at J, with 5 bases in the middle.

This clone came up a few times. This chain joins TRBV4-1 and TRBJ2-1, with 8 bases fitting TRBD1. The ends lost 3 bases at V and 9 bases at J; junction bases unmatched: 16. There are 17 residues in the CDR3. From germline, CDR1 is MGHRA and CDR2 YSYEKL. The CDR3 loop is CASSQIDMGQVGGEQFF. The CDR3 coding sequence is TGCGCCAGCAGCCAGATTGATATGGGACAGGTAGGGGGTGAGCAGTTCTTC.